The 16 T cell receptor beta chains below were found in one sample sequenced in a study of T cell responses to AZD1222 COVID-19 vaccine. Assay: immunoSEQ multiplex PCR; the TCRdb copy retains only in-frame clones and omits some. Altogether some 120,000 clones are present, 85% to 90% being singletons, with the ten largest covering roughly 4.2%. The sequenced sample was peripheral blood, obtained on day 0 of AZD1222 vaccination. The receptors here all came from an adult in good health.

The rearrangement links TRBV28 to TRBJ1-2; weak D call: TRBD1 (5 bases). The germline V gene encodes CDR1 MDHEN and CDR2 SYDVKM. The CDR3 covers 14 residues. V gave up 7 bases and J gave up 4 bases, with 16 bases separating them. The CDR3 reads CASTSGWQGYGYTF. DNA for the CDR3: TGTGCCAGCACATCGGGTTGGCAGGGCTATGGCTACACCTTC.

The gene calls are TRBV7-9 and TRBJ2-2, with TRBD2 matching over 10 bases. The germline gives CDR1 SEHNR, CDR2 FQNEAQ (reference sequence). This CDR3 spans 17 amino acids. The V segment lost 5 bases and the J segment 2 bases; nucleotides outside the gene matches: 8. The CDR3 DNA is TGTGCCAGCAGCACGACCCGGACTAGCGGAAACACCGGGGAGCTGTTTTTT. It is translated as CASSTTRTSGNTGELFF. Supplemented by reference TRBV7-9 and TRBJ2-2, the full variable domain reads DTGVSQNPRHKITKRGQNVTFRCDPISEHNRLYWYRQTLGQGPEFLTYFQNEAQLEKSRLLSDRFSAERPKGSFSTLEIQRTEQGDSAMYLCASSTTRTSGNTGELFFGEGSRLTVL.

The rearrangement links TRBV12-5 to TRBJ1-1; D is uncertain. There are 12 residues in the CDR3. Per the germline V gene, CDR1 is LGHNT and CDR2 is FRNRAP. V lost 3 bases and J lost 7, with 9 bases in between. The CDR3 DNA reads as TGTGCTAGTGGTTTTCTGCCGGGTGAAGCTTTCTTT. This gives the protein CASGFLPGEAFF.

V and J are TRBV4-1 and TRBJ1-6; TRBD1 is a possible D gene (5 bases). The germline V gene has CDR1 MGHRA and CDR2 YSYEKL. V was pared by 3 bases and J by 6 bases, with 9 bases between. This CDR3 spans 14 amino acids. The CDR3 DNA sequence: TGCGCCAGCAGCCACCCAGGGCGTAATTCACCCCTCCACTTT. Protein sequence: CASSHPGRNSPLHF.

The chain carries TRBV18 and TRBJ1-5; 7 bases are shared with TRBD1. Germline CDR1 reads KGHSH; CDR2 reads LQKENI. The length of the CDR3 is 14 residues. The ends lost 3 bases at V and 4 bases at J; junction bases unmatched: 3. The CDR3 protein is CASSPTGNNQPQHF. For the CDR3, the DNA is TGTGCCAGCTCACCGACAGGGAATAATCAGCCCCAGCATTTT.

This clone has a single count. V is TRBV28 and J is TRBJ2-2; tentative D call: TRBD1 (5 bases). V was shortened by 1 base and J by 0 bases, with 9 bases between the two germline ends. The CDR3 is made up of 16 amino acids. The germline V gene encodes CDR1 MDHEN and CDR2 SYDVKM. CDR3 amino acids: CASSLFPGSNTGELFF. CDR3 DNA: TGTGCCAGCAGTTTATTTCCAGGGTCGAACACCGGGGAGCTGTTTTTT.

The CDR3 DNA follows: TGTGCCAGCAGCCGCCGGGACGGGGAGTCCTACGAGCAGTACTTC. Protein: CASSRRDGESYEQYF. This chain uses TRBV6-5 with TRBJ2-7; either TRBD1 or TRBD2 may supply D (5 bases each). Germline-derived CDR1 and CDR2 are MNHEY and SVGAGI. V dropped 6 bases and J dropped 1 base, with 16 bases sitting between them. The CDR3 is made up of 15 amino acids.

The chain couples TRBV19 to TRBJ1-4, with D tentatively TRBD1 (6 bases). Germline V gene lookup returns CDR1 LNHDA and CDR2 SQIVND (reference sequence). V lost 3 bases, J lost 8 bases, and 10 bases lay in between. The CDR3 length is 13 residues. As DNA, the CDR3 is TGTGCCAGTAGTATGGGGGCGTCGGAAAAACTGTTTTTT. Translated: CASSMGASEKLFF.

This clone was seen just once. In DNA, the CDR3 is TGTGCCAGCAGTGAAGTAGGATTTAATTCACCCCTCCACTTT. Amino acids: CASSEVGFNSPLHF. The rearrangement links TRBV25-1 to TRBJ1-6, with D uncertain. Trimming pared 2 bases from V and 6 bases from J, leaving 8 bases between. This CDR3 is built from 14 residues. The germline gives CDR1 MGHDK, CDR2 SYGVNS. The whole variable domain, remainder taken from reference TRBV25-1 and TRBJ1-6, is EADIYQTPRYLVIGTGKKITLECSQTMGHDKMYWYQQDPGMELHLIHYSYGVNSTEKGDLSSESTVSRIRTEHFPLTLESARPSHTSQYLCASSEVGFNSPLHFGNGTRLTVT.

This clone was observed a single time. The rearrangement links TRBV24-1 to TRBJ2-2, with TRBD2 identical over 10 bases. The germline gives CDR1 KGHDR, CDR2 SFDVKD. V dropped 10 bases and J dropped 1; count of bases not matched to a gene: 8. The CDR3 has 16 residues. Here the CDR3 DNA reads TGTGCCACTTCTCTAGCGGGAGTAGGGAACACCGGGGAGCTGTTTTTT. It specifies CATSLAGVGNTGELFF.

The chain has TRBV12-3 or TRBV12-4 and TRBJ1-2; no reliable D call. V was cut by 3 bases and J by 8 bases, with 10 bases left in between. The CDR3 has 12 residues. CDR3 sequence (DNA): TGTGCCAGCAGTTTGGGATATGAGGGCTACACCTTC. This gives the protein CASSLGYEGYTF.

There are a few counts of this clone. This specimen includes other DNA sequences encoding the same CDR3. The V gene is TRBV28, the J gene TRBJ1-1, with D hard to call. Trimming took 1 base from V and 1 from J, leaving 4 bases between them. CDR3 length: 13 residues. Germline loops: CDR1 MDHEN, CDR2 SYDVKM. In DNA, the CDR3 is TGTGCCAGCAGTTTATCCCAGAACACTGAAGCTTTCTTT. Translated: CASSLSQNTEAFF.

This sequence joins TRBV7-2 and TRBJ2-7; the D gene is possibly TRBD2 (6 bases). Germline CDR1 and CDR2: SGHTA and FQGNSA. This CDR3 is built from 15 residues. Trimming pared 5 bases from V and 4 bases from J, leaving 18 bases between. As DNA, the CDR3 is TGTGCCAGCAGCCTTGTGGACTACCCCCGATACGAGCAGTACTTC. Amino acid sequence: CASSLVDYPRYEQYF.

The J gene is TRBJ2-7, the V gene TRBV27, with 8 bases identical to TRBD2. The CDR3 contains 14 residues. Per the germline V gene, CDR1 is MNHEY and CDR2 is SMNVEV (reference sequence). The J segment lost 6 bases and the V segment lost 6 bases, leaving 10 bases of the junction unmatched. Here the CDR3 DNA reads TGTGCCAGCAGATACGGGACTAGTTTTGGCGAGCAGTACTTC. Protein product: CASRYGTSFGEQYF.

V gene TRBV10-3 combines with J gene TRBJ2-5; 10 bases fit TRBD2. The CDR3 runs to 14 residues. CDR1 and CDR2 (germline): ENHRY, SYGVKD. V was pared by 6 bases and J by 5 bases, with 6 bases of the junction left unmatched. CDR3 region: CAIRSGGAGETQYF. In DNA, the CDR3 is TGTGCCATCAGAAGCGGGGGGGCAGGCGAGACCCAGTACTTC.

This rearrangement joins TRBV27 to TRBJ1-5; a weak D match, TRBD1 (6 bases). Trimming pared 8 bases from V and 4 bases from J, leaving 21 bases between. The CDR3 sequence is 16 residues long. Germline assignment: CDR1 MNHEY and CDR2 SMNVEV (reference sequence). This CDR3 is CASVDLKGGGNQPQHF. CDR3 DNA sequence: TGTGCCAGCGTCGACCTCAAGGGGGGAGGGAATCAGCCCCAGCATTTT.